The rows below give T cell receptor beta chains drawn from one sample of a study of blood T cell repertoires in COVID-19. TCRdb keeps only in-frame clones here, not all; method: immunoSEQ multiplex PCR. The sample lists approximately 150,000 clones; over 80% were seen once. Sequencing was done on a sample of PBMCs or T cells enriched from blood (not recorded which). These TCRs come from a middle-aged woman who had recovered from COVID-19. The CDR3 runs from the conserved cysteine through the conserved F or W. D genes are given only for firm matches. Not all rows give a size; the values are once, few, many and, for expanded clones, a class.

clone size	D gene	V gene	J gene	CDR3 protein	CDR3 DNA
.	TRBD2	TRBV7-6	TRBJ2-3	CASGGVTDTQYF	TGTGCCAGCGGGGGGGTCACAGATACGCAGTATTTT
.	TRBD1	TRBV5-8	TRBJ1-2	CASSVRTGNYGYTF	TGTGCCAGCAGTGTCCGGACAGGGAACTATGGCTACACCTTC
.	.	TRBV19	TRBJ1-2	CASTLGQTNYGYTF	TGTGCCAGTACCCTCGGACAGACCAACTATGGCTACACCTTC
.	.	TRBV2	TRBJ2-3	CASSGRRGNPSTDTQYF	TGTGCCAGCAGTGGACGCAGGGGTAACCCTAGCACAGATACGCAGTATTTT
.	.	TRBV6-4	TRBJ1-4	CASRDPGPFPEKLFF	TGTGCCAGCAGGGATCCGGGTCCCTTCCCTGAAAAACTGTTTTTT
.	.	TRBV10-2	TRBJ2-7	CASVSGPDYEQYF	TGCGCCAGCGTTAGCGGTCCCGACTACGAGCAGTACTTC
.	.	TRBV2	TRBJ1-5	CASSLDSNQPQHF	TGTGCCAGCAGTCTAGATAGCAATCAGCCCCAGCATTTT
.	TRBD1	TRBV14	TRBJ2-3	CASSRDSPTDTQYF	TGTGCCAGCAGTAGGGACAGCCCCACAGATACGCAGTATTTT
.	TRBD2	TRBV2	TRBJ2-1	CASAPSGGTYNEQFF	TGTGCCAGCGCTCCTAGCGGGGGGACTTACAATGAGCAGTTCTTC
.	.	TRBV6-5	TRBJ1-1	CASRSTEKDEAFF	TGTGCCAGCAGGTCGACAGAAAAAGATGAAGCTTTCTTT
.	.	TRBV30	TRBJ1-1	CAWIGGYTEAFF	TGTGCCTGGATAGGAGGGTACACTGAAGCTTTCTTT
.	TRBD2	TRBV5-4	TRBJ2-2	CASSPPLAGATGELFF	TGTGCCAGCAGCCCACCCCTAGCGGGGGCCACCGGGGAGCTGTTTTTT
once	.	TRBV6-5	TRBJ1-2	CASSYSQGYYGYTF	TGTGCCAGCAGTTACTCGCAGGGCTACTATGGCTACACCTTC
once	.	TRBV7-6	TRBJ1-4	CASSPRAGRGVANEKLFF	TGTGCCAGCAGCCCCCGTGCAGGCCGGGGAGTTGCTAATGAAAAACTGTTTTTT
.	TRBD2	TRBV4-1	TRBJ2-7	CASSQVDSGGMWEQYF	TGCGCCAGCAGCCAAGTCGATAGCGGGGGTATGTGGGAGCAGTACTTC
.	TRBD1	TRBV2	TRBJ2-1	CASSPGQGDNEQFF	TGTGCCAGCTCACCGGGACAGGGGGACAATGAGCAGTTCTTC
.	TRBD1	TRBV27	TRBJ2-1	CASSTGGLRQFVQFF	TGTGCCAGCAGTACAGGGGGTCTACGACAATTTGTGCAGTTCTTC
.	TRBD1	TRBV5-6	TRBJ2-6	CASSPRTGFTRANVLTF	TGTGCCAGCAGCCCACGGACAGGTTTCACGAGGGCCAACGTCCTGACTTTC
.	TRBD2	TRBV11-2	TRBJ2-3	CASSLVAGAPTDTQYF	TGTGCCAGCAGCTTAGTAGCGGGAGCGCCCACAGATACGCAGTATTTT
.	TRBD1	TRBV30	TRBJ1-2	CAWTPGGGFYYGYTF	TGTGCCTGGACTCCAGGGGGAGGCTTTTACTATGGCTACACCTTC
.	.	TRBV6-5	TRBJ1-2	CASSYIDRNYGYTF	TGTGCCAGCAGTTACATAGACAGAAACTATGGCTACACCTTC
.	TRBD2	TRBV2	TRBJ2-5	CASGTSGETQYF	TGTGCCAGCGGGACTAGCGGGGAGACCCAGTACTTC
.	.	TRBV4-2	TRBJ1-2	CASSQEEGGYGYGYTF	TGTGCCAGCAGCCAAGAAGAAGGGGGTTACGGCTATGGCTACACCTTC
.	.	TRBV4-2	TRBJ1-5	CASSQGRENQPQHF	TGTGCCAGCAGCCAAGGGCGGGAGAATCAGCCCCAGCATTTT
few	TRBD2	TRBV5-1	TRBJ2-1	CASSLGGSSYNEQFF	TGCGCCAGCAGCTTGGGCGGGAGCTCCTACAATGAGCAGTTCTTC
.	TRBD2	TRBV6-5	TRBJ2-6	CASEGGSSGANVLTF	TGTGCCAGCGAGGGAGGGAGCTCTGGGGCCAACGTCCTGACTTTC
.	.	TRBV25-1	TRBJ1-5	CASSAPRAGPGQPQHF	TGTGCCAGCAGTGCACCTCGGGCGGGGCCTGGTCAGCCCCAGCATTTT
.	.	TRBV6-5	TRBJ1-2	CASSRDRSNYGYTF	TGTGCCAGCAGTCGCGACCGGAGTAACTATGGCTACACCTTC
.	.	TRBV5-6	TRBJ1-1	CASSLGVGAEAFF	TGTGCCAGCAGCTTGGGAGTGGGGGCCGAAGCTTTCTTT
.	.	TRBV21-1	TRBJ2-3	CASSNSGSRSDTQYF	TGTGCCAGCAGCAATAGCGGGAGCCGTTCGGATACGCAGTATTTT
.	TRBD2	TRBV29-1	TRBJ2-1	CSVGGGLGENEQFF	TGCAGCGTTGGGGGAGGGCTAGGGGAGAATGAGCAGTTCTTC
.	.	TRBV30	TRBJ2-7	CAWKDSPYEQYF	TGTGCCTGGAAGGACAGCCCCTACGAGCAGTACTTC
.	.	TRBV28	TRBJ1-2	CASRFGIGYGYTF	TGTGCCAGCAGGTTCGGGATCGGCTATGGCTACACCTTC
.	.	TRBV24-1	TRBJ2-2	CATSDLRIIQGWDTGELFF	TGTGCCACCAGTGATTTGCGGATCATACAGGGTTGGGACACCGGGGAGCTGTTTTTT
.	TRBD2	TRBV19	TRBJ2-2	CATMDWRERSGELFF	TGTGCCACCATGGACTGGCGGGAGCGTAGCGGGGAGCTGTTTTTT
.	.	TRBV27	TRBJ1-2	CASSLSQGTANYGYTF	TGTGCCAGCAGTTTATCGCAGGGAACCGCTAACTATGGCTACACCTTC
.	.	TRBV18	TRBJ1-5	CASSPQGGSRSQPQHF	TGTGCCAGCTCACCCCAAGGAGGGTCTCGTAGTCAGCCCCAGCATTTT
.	.	TRBV11-2	TRBJ2-3	CASTKRGTDTQYF	TGTGCCAGCACGAAACGGGGCACAGATACGCAGTATTTT